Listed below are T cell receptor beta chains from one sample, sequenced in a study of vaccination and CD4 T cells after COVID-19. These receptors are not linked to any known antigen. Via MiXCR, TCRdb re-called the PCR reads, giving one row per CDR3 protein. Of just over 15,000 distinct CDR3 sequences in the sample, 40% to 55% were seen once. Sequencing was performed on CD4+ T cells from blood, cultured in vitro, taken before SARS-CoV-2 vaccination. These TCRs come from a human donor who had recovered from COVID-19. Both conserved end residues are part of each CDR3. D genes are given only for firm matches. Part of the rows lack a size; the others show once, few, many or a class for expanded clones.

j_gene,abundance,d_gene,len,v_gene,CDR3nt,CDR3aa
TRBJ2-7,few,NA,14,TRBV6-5,TGTGCCAGCAGTTACTCTGCCAGTCGCTACGAGCAGTACTTC,CASSYSASRYEQYF
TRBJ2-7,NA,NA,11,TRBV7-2,TGTGCCAGCAGCTTAGTAGGCGAGCAGTACTTC,CASSLVGEQYF
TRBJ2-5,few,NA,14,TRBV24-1,TGTGCCACCAGTGATTCGGGGACGGCAGAGACCCAGTACTTC,CATSDSGTAETQYF
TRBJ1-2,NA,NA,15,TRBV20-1,TGCAGTGCTAGGAACAGGGTCGGCAGCCTGGTTGGCTACACCTTC,CSARNRVGSLVGYTF
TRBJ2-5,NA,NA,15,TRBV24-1,TGTGCCACCAGTGAGACCGGGGATTCGGAAGAGACCCAGTACTTC,CATSETGDSEETQYF
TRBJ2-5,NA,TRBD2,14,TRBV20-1,TGCAGTGCTACCGGGACTATCACACAAGAGACCCAGTACTTC,CSATGTITQETQYF
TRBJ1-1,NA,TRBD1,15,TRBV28,TGTGCCAGCAGTTCAGGGACAGCCATGAACACTGAAGCTTTCTTT,CASSSGTAMNTEAFF
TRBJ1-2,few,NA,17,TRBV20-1,TGCAGTGCTAGTACCACTTGGCGGGACCTCCAGGCCTATGGCTACACCTTC,CSASTTWRDLQAYGYTF
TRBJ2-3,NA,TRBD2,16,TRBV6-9,TGTGCCAGCAGAACTTCCCTAGCGGAGGTCACAGATACGCAGTATTTT,CASRTSLAEVTDTQYF
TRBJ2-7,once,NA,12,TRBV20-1,TGCAGTGCTAGAGACCCTGGGCGTGAGCAGTACTTC,CSARDPGREQYF
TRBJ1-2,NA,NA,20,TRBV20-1,TGCAGTGCTAGGCCTTTCAAATTTGACAGCCGGGACATCCTAAACTATGGCTACACCTTC,CSARPFKFDSRDILNYGYTF
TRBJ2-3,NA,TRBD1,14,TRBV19,TGTGCCAGTAGTATGGGACAGGGGTTAGATACGCAGTATTTT,CASSMGQGLDTQYF
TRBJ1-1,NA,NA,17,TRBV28,TGTGCCAGCAGTTTAGGGGGACCCTCAGGGGCGGACACTGAAGCTTTCTTT,CASSLGGPSGADTEAFF
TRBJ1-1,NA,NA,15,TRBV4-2,TGTGCCAGCAGCCATGATCGACAGGCGAACACTGAAGCTTTCTTT,CASSHDRQANTEAFF
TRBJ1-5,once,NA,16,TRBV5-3,TGTGCCAGCAGCTTGGCGGCGTCGTATAGCAATCAGCCCCAGCATTTT,CASSLAASYSNQPQHF
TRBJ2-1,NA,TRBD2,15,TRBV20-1,TGCAGTGCTAGTGGATCCCTAGCGGGAGAGGTTGAGCAGTTCTTC,CSASGSLAGEVEQFF
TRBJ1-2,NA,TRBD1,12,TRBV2,TGTGCCAGCAGTCGGACAGGGTCGGGCTACACCTTC,CASSRTGSGYTF
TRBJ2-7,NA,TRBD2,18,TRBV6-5,TGTGCCAGCAGTTACGGGCTAGCGGGAGGTAGTCGGAGGAACGAGCAGTACTTC,CASSYGLAGGSRRNEQYF
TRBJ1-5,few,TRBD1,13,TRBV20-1,TGCAGTGCTCGACAGGGGAGCAATCAGCCCCAGCATTTT,CSARQGSNQPQHF
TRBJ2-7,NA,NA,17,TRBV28,TGTGCCAGCAGTTTCCAAACCCTGACTAGTGCCCCCTACGAGCAGTACTTC,CASSFQTLTSAPYEQYF
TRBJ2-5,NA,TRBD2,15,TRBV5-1,TGCGCCAGCAGCTTGGGCGGGGGGCCGCAAGAGACCCAGTACTTC,CASSLGGGPQETQYF
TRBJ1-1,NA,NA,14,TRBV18,TGTGCCAGCTCACCGAATCAGGAAAACACTGAAGCTTTCTTT,CASSPNQENTEAFF
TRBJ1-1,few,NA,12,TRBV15,TGTGCCACCAGCAGGGAGACCACTGAAGCTTTCTTT,CATSRETTEAFF
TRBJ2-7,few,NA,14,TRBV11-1,TGTGCCAGCAGCTTAGCCGGGCAGCTCTACGAGCAGTACTTC,CASSLAGQLYEQYF
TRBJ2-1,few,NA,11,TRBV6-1,TGTGCCAGCAAGAGACTGAATGAGCAGTTCTTC,CASKRLNEQFF
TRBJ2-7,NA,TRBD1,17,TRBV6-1,TGTGCCAGCAGCCCAAGGGGACAGGCCTGGGGATCCTACGAGCAGTACTTC,CASSPRGQAWGSYEQYF
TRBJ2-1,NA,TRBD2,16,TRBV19,TGTGCCAGTAGTAGTACGGGACTAGGGTCGGGCAATGAGCAGTTCTTC,CASSSTGLGSGNEQFF
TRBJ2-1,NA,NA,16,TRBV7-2,TGTGCCAGCAGCTTAGAGGGCCTGGGCAACGGCAATGAGCAGTTCTTC,CASSLEGLGNGNEQFF
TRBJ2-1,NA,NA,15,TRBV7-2,TGTGCCAGCAGCTTATATCAGGGCTCCTACAATGAGCAGTTCTTC,CASSLYQGSYNEQFF
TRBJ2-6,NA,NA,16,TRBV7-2,TGTGCCAGCAGCTTAGGGGCGGGTTCTGGGGCCAACGTCCTGACTTTC,CASSLGAGSGANVLTF
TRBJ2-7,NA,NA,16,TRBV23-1,TGCGCCAGCAGTCAATCGAGGGTAGCGGAGTACTACGAGCAGTACTTC,CASSQSRVAEYYEQYF
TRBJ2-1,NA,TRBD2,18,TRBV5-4,TGTGCCAGCAGCCGACCGAGTTCGAGCGGGAGAGGTTACAATGAGCAGTTCTTC,CASSRPSSSGRGYNEQFF
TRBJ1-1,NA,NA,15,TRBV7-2,TGTGCCAGCAGCCTTAGGTTCCGGGATCACACTGAAGCTTTCTTT,CASSLRFRDHTEAFF
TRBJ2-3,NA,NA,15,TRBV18,TGTGCCAGCTCACGGACCGGGACAGCGGGAGATACGCAGTATTTT,CASSRTGTAGDTQYF
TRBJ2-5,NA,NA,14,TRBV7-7,TGTGCCAGCAGCCGAGATGCGGGCCGAGAGACCCAGTACTTC,CASSRDAGRETQYF
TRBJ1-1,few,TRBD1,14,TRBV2,TGTGCCAGCAGCAGGACAGGGGAGGGCACTGAAGCTTTCTTT,CASSRTGEGTEAFF